This TCR beta chain was retrieved from a study of long-term antiretroviral therapy in people with HIV. This clone has more than one count but fewer than ten. immunoSEQ v3.0 was run at survey level. Generated by immunoSEQ multiplex PCR, the TCRdb table keeps only in-frame clones and is missing some. The table records 20,000 to 25,000 clones, approximately 90% of them present only once. DNA was extracted from approximately 0.91-9.4 million thawed cryopreserved PBMC. V was pared by 1 base and J by 3 bases, with 5 bases of the junction left unmatched. Germline V lookup: CDR1 LNHNV, CDR2 YYDKDF (reference sequence). The CDR3 runs 15 residues.

The sample was unsorted PBMCs, taken 0.6 years after starting antiretroviral therapy. The clonotype was recovered from a man aged 60-69 years with HIV. This chain uses TRBV15 with TRBJ2-5; 7 nucleotides agree with TRBD2. The CDR3 spells CATSRGSGLEETQYF. For the CDR3, the DNA is TGTGCCACCAGCAGAGGGAGCGGACTAGAAGAGACCCAGTACTTC.